This TCR beta chain was captured by sequencing in a study of blood T cell repertoires in COVID-19. Overall study context: T cells, B-cell-depleted T cells, or PBMCs supplied cDNA or gDNA.

In the study's own analysis: Estimation of nucleated cell counts relied on the amplification of reference gene primers. Sequencing used immunoSEQ multiplex PCR; TCRdb keeps in-frame clones, though not all of them. That table furnishes V, J and clone size, whereas the DNA furnished D and trimming. Altogether about 340,000 clones are present, more than 90% being singletons, with the ten largest covering roughly 18%. Recruits, aged about 18 to 89 years, lived in under 25 US areas. Researchers sorted participants into cohorts using their self-reported clinical history. Germline assignment: CDR1 SGHDN and CDR2 FVKESK. The CDR3 totals 15 residues. J lost 8 bases, V lost 3 bases, and 6 bases had no gene match.

The clonotype originates from a woman aged 25 to 45 who had recovered from COVID-19. Sequenced input: PBMCs or T cells enriched from blood (not recorded which). V usage is TRBV14 and J usage is TRBJ2-1, with 11 bases matching TRBD2. CDR3 sequence reads: CASSHLLAGVDEQFF. CDR3 DNA: TGTGCCAGCAGCCATCTACTAGCGGGGGTGGATGAGCAGTTCTTC.